This passage covers 32 T cell receptor beta chains from one sample sequenced in a study of vaccination and CD4 T cells after COVID-19. Cultured CD4+ T cell DNA was sequenced using the Oncomine TCR Beta short-read assay. TCRdb reanalysed the PCR reads using MiXCR and keeps one entry per CDR3 protein. Among 10,000 to 15,000 distinct CDR3 sequences listed, about 70% were seen once. As to treatment: approximately nine-day PBMC culture with coronavirus spike peptide pools or control peptides (ViraFEST assay). No antigen has been assigned to these receptors. Sequences were derived from CD4+ T cells from blood, cultured in vitro, sampled after SARS-CoV-2 vaccination. The receptors were sampled from a human donor who received a COVID-19 vaccine.

The chain uses TRBV6-1 and TRBJ1-2, with D hard to call. Germline CDR1 reads MNHNS; CDR2 reads SASEGT. The V end lost 3 bases, the J end lost 8 bases, and 10 bases lay between the germline ends. The CDR3 has 12 residues. The CDR3 region has the DNA TGTGCCAGCAGTGATCTGGAATCCGGCTACACCTTC. Translated, it gives CASSDLESGYTF.

The chain is built from TRBV27 and TRBJ2-7; D gene unclear. Germline V lookup: CDR1 MNHEY, CDR2 SMNVEV (reference sequence). The CDR3 runs 14 residues. V lost 4 bases and J 2 bases, leaving 12 bases between the germline ends. In nucleotides, the CDR3 is TGTGCCAGCAGTTGGTGGGGAAGAGCCTACGAGCAGTACTTC. Translating gives CASSWWGRAYEQYF.

This clonotype appeared a few times. The CDR3 is CASSVSHFEGGGRGELFF. In DNA form, the CDR3 reads TGTGCCAGCAGTGTGTCCCACTTCGAAGGGGGCGGTCGCGGGGAGCTGTTTTTT. This chain links TRBV6-1 with TRBJ2-2; the match to TRBD1 covers 7 bases. In germline, CDR1 is MNHNS, CDR2 SASEGT. The V segment lost 4 bases and the J segment 7 bases; nucleotides outside the gene matches: 18. The CDR3 runs to 18 residues.

V is TRBV2 and J is TRBJ1-5; tentative D call: TRBD1 (5 bases). The V gene's germline CDR1 is SNHLY and CDR2 FYNNEI. This CDR3 is 16 amino acids long. Trimming took 2 bases from V and 6 from J, leaving 17 bases between them. The CDR3 region is CASSEPRTPRPQPQHF. Written as DNA, the CDR3 is TGTGCCAGCAGTGAACCCCGGACACCCCGGCCTCAGCCCCAGCATTTT. Together with reference TRBV2 and TRBJ1-5, the CDR3 gives the full variable domain: EPEVTQTPSHQVTQMGQEVILRCVPISNHLYFYWYRQILGQKVEFLVSFYNNEISEKSEIFDDQFSVERPDGSNFTLKIRSTKLEDSAMYFCASSEPRTPRPQPQHFGDGTRLSIL.

This clonotype was seen a few times. The chain has TRBV30 and TRBJ1-1; TRBD1 agrees at 9 bases. CDR1 is GTSNPN, CDR2 SVGIG, per germline (reference sequence). The CDR3 totals 13 residues. The trim removed 5 bases at V and 4 bases at J, leaving 5 bases unmatched. CDR3 sequence (DNA): TGTGCCTGGGGATGGGACAGGGTCACTGAAGCTTTCTTT. Amino acids: CAWGWDRVTEAFF.

V and J are TRBV6-2 or TRBV6-3 and TRBJ1-5; D is uncertain. This CDR3 is built from 14 residues. CDR1 and CDR2 (germline): MNHEY, SVGEGT. V dropped 6 bases and J dropped 4 bases, with 13 bases sitting between them. The chain's CDR3 is CASSLLDLNQPQHF. The CDR3 DNA follows: TGTGCCAGCAGCCTACTGGATTTAAATCAGCCCCAGCATTTT.

The J gene is TRBJ1-2, the V gene TRBV7-2, with unresolved D. V was clipped by 1 base and J by 8 bases, with 17 bases between them. The CDR3 totals 15 residues. Germline V lookup: CDR1 SGHTA, CDR2 FQGNSA. The CDR3 is CASSLVVSRPEGYTF. CDR3 coding DNA: TGTGCCAGCAGCTTAGTCGTCAGTCGGCCGGAGGGCTACACCTTC. Complete variable domain (other parts from reference TRBV7-2 and TRBJ1-2): GAGVSQSPSNKVTEKGKDVELRCDPISGHTALYWYRQSLGQGLEFLIYFQGNSAPDKSGLPSDRFSAERTGGSVSTLTIQRTQQEDSAVYLCASSLVVSRPEGYTFGSGTRLTVV.

This chain connects TRBV5-1 to TRBJ2-5; possibly TRBD1 or TRBD2 for D (5 bases each). The CDR3 is made up of 15 amino acids. The germline CDR1 and CDR2 sequences are SGHRS and YFSETQ. Trimming stripped 3 bases from V and 5 bases from J, with 17 bases between. The CDR3 DNA follows: TGCGCCAGCAGCTCACCAGGGAATCCGGGGGAGACCCAGTACTTC. It translates to CASSSPGNPGETQYF.

The gene calls are TRBV5-3 and TRBJ2-2, with TRBD1 as a possible D gene (6 bases). TRBV5-3 has ORF status, its function being uncertain. Between the trimmed V and J ends, which lost 8 bases and 6 bases, there was a span of 26 bases. The CDR3 is 17 amino acids. The CDR3 reads CASSTPDRSSKPGELFF. In DNA, the CDR3 is TGTGCCAGCAGCACACCGGACAGATCTAGTAAGCCCGGGGAGCTGTTTTTT.

As DNA, the CDR3 is TGTGCCAGCAGCTTGAACAGGGGGCTTGAGAGTAGCTACGAGCAGTACTTC. Its translation: CASSLNRGLESSYEQYF. The rearrangement links TRBV5-4 to TRBJ2-7, with 9 bases that match TRBD1. V lost 1 base, J lost 3 bases, and 11 bases stayed unmatched. The CDR3 runs to 17 residues. The germline gives CDR1 SGHNT, CDR2 YYREEE (reference sequence). The full variable domain, in which reference TRBV5-4 and TRBJ2-7 provide the parts outside the CDR3, is ETGVTQSPTHLIKTRGQQVTLRCSSQSGHNTVSWYQQALGQGPQFIFQYYREEENGRGNFPPRFSGLQFPNYSSELNVNALELDDSALYLCASSLNRGLESSYEQYFGPGTRLTVT.

The chain carries TRBV11-3 and TRBJ2-7, with D tentatively TRBD1 (6 bases). Germline-derived CDR1 and CDR2 are SGHNT and YENEEA. The CDR3 contains 13 residues. V lost 0 bases to trimming and J lost 3 bases, with 6 bases between them. The CDR3 spells CASSLEQGYEQYF. CDR3 nucleotides: TGTGCCAGCAGCTTAGAACAGGGCTACGAGCAGTACTTC.

The chain couples TRBV19 to TRBJ1-5; TRBD1 agrees at 10 bases. In germline, CDR1 is LNHDA, CDR2 SQIVND (reference sequence). The V gene end was trimmed by 6 bases and the J gene end by 6 bases; junction bases not matched to a gene: 5. The CDR3 spans 14 residues. The CDR3 spells CASSPTGGGQPQHF. In nucleotides, the CDR3 is TGTGCCAGTAGCCCGACAGGGGGCGGTCAGCCCCAGCATTTT.

The chain recombines TRBV6-1 with TRBJ1-2; TRBD1 matches 7 bases. The CDR3 is 17 residues long. In germline, CDR1 is MNHNS, CDR2 SASEGT. V dropped 2 bases and J dropped 1; count of bases not matched to a gene: 10. CDR3 loop: CASSEFGGGGFNYGYTF. The DNA of the CDR3 is TGTGCCAGCAGTGAATTTGGAGGGGGCGGCTTTAACTATGGCTACACCTTC.

This chain connects TRBV24-1 to TRBJ1-1, with 10 bases that match TRBD1. This CDR3 has 16 amino acids. J was trimmed by 3 bases and V by 8 bases; bases with no gene match: 11. Germline values: CDR1 KGHDR, CDR2 SFDVKD. The CDR3 reads CATTTGTGVLHTEAFF. The CDR3 nucleotides are TGTGCCACCACCACCGGGACAGGGGTCCTACACACTGAAGCTTTCTTT.

V and J are TRBV6-1 and TRBJ1-5; possible D gene TRBD1, 5 bases. Per germline, CDR1 MNHNS and CDR2 SASEGT. Trimming shortened V by 6 bases and J by 5 bases, and 11 bases separated the two germline ends. The CDR3 runs to 13 residues. The chain's CDR3 is CASSHRWDQPQHF. DNA for the CDR3: TGTGCCAGCAGCCACAGGTGGGATCAGCCCCAGCATTTT.

This clonotype appeared once. The chain recombines TRBV7-2 with TRBJ2-3; the D call may be TRBD1 or TRBD2 (6 bases each). Germline CDR1 and CDR2: SGHTA and FQGNSA. Trimming took 2 bases from V and 5 from J, leaving 8 bases between them. The CDR3 runs to 13 residues. CDR3 in DNA: TGTGCCAGCAGCTTAAGGGGGGAAGATACGCAGTATTTT. Its protein is CASSLRGEDTQYF.

The rearrangement links TRBV7-9 to TRBJ2-5; D is possibly TRBD1 or TRBD2 (6 bases each). There are 16 residues in the CDR3. Per germline, CDR1 SEHNR and CDR2 FQNEAQ (reference sequence). Trimming removed 3 bases from V and 0 bases from J, with 14 bases in between. The CDR3 spells CASSFKGGLYQETQYF. In nucleotides, the CDR3 is TGTGCCAGCAGCTTTAAGGGGGGCCTGTACCAAGAGACCCAGTACTTC.

This clonotype was seen a single time. The chain recombines TRBV24-1 with TRBJ1-6, with a possible D match to TRBD1 (5 bases). Trimming took 5 bases from V and 5 from J, leaving 9 bases between them. The CDR3 is 14 amino acids. CDR1 KGHDR and CDR2 SFDVKD come from the germline V gene. This CDR3 is CATSAGWNNSPLHF. The CDR3 DNA is TGTGCCACCAGTGCAGGGTGGAATAATTCACCCCTCCACTTT.

V usage is TRBV6-1 and J usage is TRBJ2-5, with D unresolved. Between the trimmed V and J ends, which lost 3 bases and 5 bases, there was a span of 7 bases. Looked up from germline, CDR1 is MNHNS and CDR2 is SASEGT. There are 12 residues in the CDR3. CDR3 coding DNA: TGTGCCAGCAGTGATCTTGTGGAGACCCAGTACTTC. Translating it yields CASSDLVETQYF.

The chain employs TRBV20-1 and TRBJ2-2; 8 bases agree with TRBD1. CDR3 length: 16 residues. Germline V gives CDR1 DFQATT, CDR2 SNEGSKA (reference sequence). Trimming at V came to 5 bases and at J to 1 base, leaving 9 bases not matched to a gene. The CDR3 DNA is TGCAGTGCTGTAAGACCCGGGACAGGGAACACCGGGGAGCTGTTTTTT. This sequence encodes CSAVRPGTGNTGELFF.

This clonotype is judged medium-sized. The CDR3 sequence is CASSKNHLSQPQHF. CDR3 in DNA: TGTGCCAGCAGCAAAAATCACCTTAGTCAGCCCCAGCATTTT. This chain joins TRBV21-1 and TRBJ1-5. TRBV21-1 is classified as a pseudogene. The CDR3 runs 14 residues.

The gene calls are TRBV23-1 and TRBJ1-5; 11 bases match TRBD1. TRBV23-1 is marked as an open reading frame, function uncertain. The CDR3 is 15 amino acids. J lost 6 bases, V lost 3 bases, and 4 bases had no gene match. The CDR3 protein is CASSHWGQGGQPQHF. The DNA of the CDR3 is TGCGCCAGCAGTCACTGGGGACAGGGGGGTCAGCCCCAGCATTTT.

V gene TRBV19 combines with J gene TRBJ1-1, with D possibly being TRBD1 (6 bases). From germline, CDR1 is LNHDA and CDR2 SQIVND (reference sequence). The germline V and J ends were trimmed by 10 bases and 0 bases, with 15 bases remaining between them. The CDR3 totals 14 residues. The CDR3 reads CATGGADMNTEAFF. CDR3 coding DNA: TGTGCCACCGGGGGGGCGGACATGAACACTGAAGCTTTCTTT.

This rearrangement joins TRBV20-1 to TRBJ1-5, with D maybe TRBD1 (6 bases). With 0 bases removed from V and 4 bases from J, the gap between germline ends came to 10 bases. Germline V CDR1 and CDR2: DFQATT, SNEGSKA (reference sequence). CDR3 length: 14 residues. CDR3 in amino acids: CSARDRGGNQPQHF. The CDR3 DNA reads as TGCAGTGCTAGAGATAGGGGGGGAAATCAGCCCCAGCATTTT.

The sample holds one count of this clonotype. The chain couples TRBV19 to TRBJ2-1; D is uncertain. From germline, CDR1 is LNHDA and CDR2 SQIVND (reference sequence). This CDR3 is built from 16 residues. V was clipped by 3 bases and J by 1 base, with 13 bases between them. CDR3 amino acids: CASSIIELGSYNEQFF. CDR3 bases: TGTGCCAGTAGTATTATTGAGCTAGGTTCCTACAATGAGCAGTTCTTC.

In its sample, this clonotype was seen once. The rearrangement links TRBV11-3 to TRBJ1-1, with a tentative D call TRBD1 (6 bases). Germline assignment: CDR1 SGHNT and CDR2 YENEEA. The CDR3 contains 17 residues. V was shortened by 1 base and J by 1 base, with 16 bases between the two germline ends. The CDR3 nucleotides are TGTGCCAGCAGCTTAGCCGGACAGTTTGGAGGGAACACTGAAGCTTTCTTT. Encoded protein: CASSLAGQFGGNTEAFF.

J is TRBJ1-2 and V is TRBV20-1, with D unresolved. The CDR3 runs 13 residues. Trimming removed 2 bases from V and 4 bases from J, with 11 bases in between. CDR1 is DFQATT, CDR2 SNEGSKA, per germline (reference sequence). The DNA of the CDR3 is TGCAGTGCTAGAAGTGACGTCACCTATGGCTACACCTTC. It specifies CSARSDVTYGYTF.

The chain is built from TRBV24-1 and TRBJ2-3; D is undetermined. V was pared by 10 bases and J by 0 bases, with 13 bases between. There are 14 residues in the CDR3. Germline CDR1 and CDR2: KGHDR and SFDVKD. The CDR3 loop is CATQDVGSTDTQYF. The CDR3 bases are TGTGCCACTCAAGATGTGGGTAGCACAGATACGCAGTATTTT.

The chain joins TRBV30 to TRBJ1-1; no reliable D call. Germline values: CDR1 GTSNPN, CDR2 SVGIG (reference sequence). The V gene lost 4 bases and the J gene lost 0 bases, with 15 bases spanning the gap. The CDR3 runs 15 residues. The CDR3 loop reads CAWMERKLMNTEAFF. In DNA, the CDR3 is TGTGCCTGGATGGAGAGGAAATTGATGAACACTGAAGCTTTCTTT.

The gene calls are TRBV7-9 and TRBJ2-5; D is perhaps TRBD2 (5 bases). Germline CDR1 is SEHNR and CDR2 is FQNEAQ (reference sequence). V lost 2 bases to trimming and J lost 0 bases, with 10 bases between them. The CDR3 loop spans 15 amino acids. The CDR3 loop is CASSLLAEYQETQYF. The CDR3 DNA follows: TGTGCCAGCAGCTTACTAGCAGAGTACCAAGAGACCCAGTACTTC.

The J gene is TRBJ1-4, the V gene TRBV6-4, with 9 nucleotides matching TRBD1. Germline V gene lookup returns CDR1 MRHNA and CDR2 SNTAGT. V was pared by 7 bases and J by 6 bases, with 9 bases of the junction left unmatched. This CDR3 is built from 15 residues. The CDR3 bases are TGTGCCAGCATTGCCCGGGACAGGGAGTATGAAAAACTGTTTTTT. It translates to CASIARDREYEKLFF.

The chain employs TRBV11-3 and TRBJ2-5; the D is unclear. The CDR3 contains 14 residues. CDR1 and CDR2 (germline): SGHNT, YENEEA. Trimming took off 3 bases at V and 1 base at J, with 9 bases between the two ends. As DNA, the CDR3 is TGTGCCAGCAGCTTTGACACTTTCCAAGAGACCCAGTACTTC. Translation gives CASSFDTFQETQYF.